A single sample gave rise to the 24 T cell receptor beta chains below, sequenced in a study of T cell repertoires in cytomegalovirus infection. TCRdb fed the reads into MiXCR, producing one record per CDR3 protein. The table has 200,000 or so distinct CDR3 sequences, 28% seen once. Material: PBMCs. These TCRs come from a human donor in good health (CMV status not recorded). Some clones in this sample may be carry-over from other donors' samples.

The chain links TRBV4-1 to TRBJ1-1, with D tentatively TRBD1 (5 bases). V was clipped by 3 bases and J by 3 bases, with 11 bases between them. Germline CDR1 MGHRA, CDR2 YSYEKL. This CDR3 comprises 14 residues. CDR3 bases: TGCGCCAGCAGCCAGGTCGGGGGGTACACTGAAGCTTTCTTT. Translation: CASSQVGGYTEAFF.

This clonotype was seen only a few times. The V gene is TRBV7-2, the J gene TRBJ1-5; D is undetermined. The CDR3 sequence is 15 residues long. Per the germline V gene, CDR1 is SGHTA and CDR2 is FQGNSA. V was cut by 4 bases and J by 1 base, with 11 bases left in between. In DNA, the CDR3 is TGTGCCAGCAGCTCCTCCCCGCGGAGCAATCAGCCCCAGCATTTT. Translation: CASSSSPRSNQPQHF.

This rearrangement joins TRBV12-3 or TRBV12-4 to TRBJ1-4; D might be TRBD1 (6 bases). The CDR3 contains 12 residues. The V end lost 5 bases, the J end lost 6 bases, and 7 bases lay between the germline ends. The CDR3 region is CASSAGDEKLFF. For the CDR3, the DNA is TGTGCCAGCAGTGCAGGGGATGAAAAACTGTTTTTT.

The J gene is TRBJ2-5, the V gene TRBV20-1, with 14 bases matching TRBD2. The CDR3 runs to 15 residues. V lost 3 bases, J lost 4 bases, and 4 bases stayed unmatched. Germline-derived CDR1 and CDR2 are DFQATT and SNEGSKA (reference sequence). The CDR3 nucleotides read TGCAGTGCTAGCGGACTAGCGGGGGGTGGAGAGACCCAGTACTTC. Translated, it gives CSASGLAGGGETQYF.

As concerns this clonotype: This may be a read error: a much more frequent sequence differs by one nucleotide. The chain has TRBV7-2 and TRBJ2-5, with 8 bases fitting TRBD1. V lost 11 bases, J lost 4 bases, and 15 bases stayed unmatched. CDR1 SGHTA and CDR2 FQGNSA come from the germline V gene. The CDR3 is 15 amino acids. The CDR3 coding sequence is TGTGCCTGCACTTCCCCTCAGGGGGCAGGAGAGACCCAGTACTTC. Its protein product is CACTSPQGAGETQYF.

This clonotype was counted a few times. CDR3 region: CASSPREGLGTEAFF. The CDR3 bases are TGTGCCAGCAGCCCCCGGGAGGGGCTCGGCACTGAAGCTTTCTTT. The V call is TRBV7-6, the J call TRBJ1-1, with D perhaps matching TRBD1 (5 bases). The CDR3 contains 15 residues. V gave up 5 bases and J gave up 4 bases, with 17 bases separating them. The germline V gene has CDR1 SGHVS and CDR2 FNYEAQ.

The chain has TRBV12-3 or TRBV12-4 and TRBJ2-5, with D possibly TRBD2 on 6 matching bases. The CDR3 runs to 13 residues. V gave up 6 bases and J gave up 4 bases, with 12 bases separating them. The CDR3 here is CASRAGYRETQYF. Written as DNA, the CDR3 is TGTGCCAGCAGGGCGGGGTACCGAGAGACCCAGTACTTC.

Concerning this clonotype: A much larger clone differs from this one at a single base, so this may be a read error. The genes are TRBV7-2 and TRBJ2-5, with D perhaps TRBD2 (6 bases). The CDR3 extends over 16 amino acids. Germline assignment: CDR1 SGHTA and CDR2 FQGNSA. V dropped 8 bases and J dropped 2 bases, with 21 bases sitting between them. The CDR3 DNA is TGTGCCAGCGGCCCCGACGGCGGGGAAAAACAAGAGACCCAGTACTTC. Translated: CASGPDGGEKQETQYF.

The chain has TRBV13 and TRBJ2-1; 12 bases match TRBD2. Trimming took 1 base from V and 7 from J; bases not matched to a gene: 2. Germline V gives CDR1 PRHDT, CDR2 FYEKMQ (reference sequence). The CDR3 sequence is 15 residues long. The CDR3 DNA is TGTGCCAGCAGCTTAGCACTAGCGGGGGGAAATGAGCAGTTCTTC. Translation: CASSLALAGGNEQFF.

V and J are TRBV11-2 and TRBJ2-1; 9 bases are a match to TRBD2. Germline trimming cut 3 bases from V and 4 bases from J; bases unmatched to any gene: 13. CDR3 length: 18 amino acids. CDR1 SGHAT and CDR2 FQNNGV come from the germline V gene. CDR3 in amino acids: CASSFQAGGIPLYNEQFF. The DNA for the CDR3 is TGTGCCAGCAGCTTCCAAGCGGGGGGAATCCCATTATACAATGAGCAGTTCTTC.

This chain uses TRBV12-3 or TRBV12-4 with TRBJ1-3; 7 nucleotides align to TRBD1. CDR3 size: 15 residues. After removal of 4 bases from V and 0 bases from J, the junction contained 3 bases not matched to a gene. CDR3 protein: CASSWGQHSGNTIYF. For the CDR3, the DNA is TGTGCCAGCAGTTGGGGACAGCACTCTGGAAACACCATATATTTT.

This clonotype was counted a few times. The CDR3 nucleotides are TGTGCCAGCAGCTTACGACAGGCCTATGGCTACACCTTC. Translation gives CASSLRQAYGYTF. The J gene is TRBJ1-2, the V gene TRBV7-2; tentative D call: TRBD1 (6 bases). Per the germline V gene, CDR1 is SGHTA and CDR2 is FQGNSA. This CDR3 is 13 amino acids long. V was trimmed by 2 bases and J by 4 bases, leaving 8 bases between them.

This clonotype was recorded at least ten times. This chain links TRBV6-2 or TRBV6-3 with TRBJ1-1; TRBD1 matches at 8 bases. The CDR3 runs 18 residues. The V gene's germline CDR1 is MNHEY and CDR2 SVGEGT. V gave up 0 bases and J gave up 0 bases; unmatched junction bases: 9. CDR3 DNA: TGTGCCAGCAGTTACTCGAGCAGGGGGCGAAGTCTGAACACTGAAGCTTTCTTT. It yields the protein CASSYSSRGRSLNTEAFF.

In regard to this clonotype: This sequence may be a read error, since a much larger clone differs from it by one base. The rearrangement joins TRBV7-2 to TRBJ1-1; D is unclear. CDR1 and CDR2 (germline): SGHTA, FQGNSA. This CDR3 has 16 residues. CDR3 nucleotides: TGTCCCAGCAGCCCGGCGGCCGGATCTACGAACACTGAAGCTTTCTTT. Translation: CPSSPAAGSTNTEAFF.

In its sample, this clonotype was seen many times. CDR3 bases: TGTGCCAGCAGTGAAGCTGGAGGGAGAATCACTGAAGCTTTCTTT. Its translation: CASSEAGGRITEAFF. V gene TRBV6-1 combines with J gene TRBJ1-1; no clear D. The length of the CDR3 is 15 residues. V lost 0 bases and J lost 4, with 12 bases in between. CDR1 and CDR2 (germline): MNHNS, SASEGT.

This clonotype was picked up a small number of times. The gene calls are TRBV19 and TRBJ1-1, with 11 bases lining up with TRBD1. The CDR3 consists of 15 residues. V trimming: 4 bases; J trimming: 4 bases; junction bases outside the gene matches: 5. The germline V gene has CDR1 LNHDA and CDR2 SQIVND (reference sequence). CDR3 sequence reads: CASSRGTGGTTEAFF. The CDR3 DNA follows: TGTGCCAGTAGTAGGGGGACAGGGGGGACCACTGAAGCTTTCTTT.

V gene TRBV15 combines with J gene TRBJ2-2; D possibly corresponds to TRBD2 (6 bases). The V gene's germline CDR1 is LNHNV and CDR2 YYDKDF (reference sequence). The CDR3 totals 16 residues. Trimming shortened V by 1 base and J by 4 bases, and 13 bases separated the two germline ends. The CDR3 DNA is TGTGCCACCAGCAGAGCAAGGGGAGGAATCACCGGGGAGCTGTTTTTT. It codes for CATSRARGGITGELFF.

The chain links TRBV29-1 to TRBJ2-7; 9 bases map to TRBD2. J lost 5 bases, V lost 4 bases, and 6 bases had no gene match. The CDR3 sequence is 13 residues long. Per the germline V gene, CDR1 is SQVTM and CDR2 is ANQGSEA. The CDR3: CSVVRQRGDEQYF. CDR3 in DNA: TGCAGCGTTGTAAGACAGCGGGGGGACGAGCAGTACTTC.

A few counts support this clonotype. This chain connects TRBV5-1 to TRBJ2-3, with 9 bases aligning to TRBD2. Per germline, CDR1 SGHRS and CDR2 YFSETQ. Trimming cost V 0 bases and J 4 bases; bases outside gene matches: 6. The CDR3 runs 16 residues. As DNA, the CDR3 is TGCGCCAGCAGCTTGGATGCGGGGGGGGTTTCAGATACGCAGTATTTT. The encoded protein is CASSLDAGGVSDTQYF.

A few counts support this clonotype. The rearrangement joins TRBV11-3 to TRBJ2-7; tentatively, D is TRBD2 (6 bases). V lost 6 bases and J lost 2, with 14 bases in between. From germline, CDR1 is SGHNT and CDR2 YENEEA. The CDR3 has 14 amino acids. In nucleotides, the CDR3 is TGTGCCAGCAGTCTACGTAGCGGACCCTACGAGCAGTACTTC. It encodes CASSLRSGPYEQYF.

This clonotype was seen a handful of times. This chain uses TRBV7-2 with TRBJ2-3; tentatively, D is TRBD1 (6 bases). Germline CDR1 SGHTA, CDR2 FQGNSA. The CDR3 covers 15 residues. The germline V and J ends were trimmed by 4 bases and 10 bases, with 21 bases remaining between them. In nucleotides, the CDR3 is TGTGCCAGCAGCTCCGCGGTTGGGGGCGAGACGGCGCAGTATTTT. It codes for CASSSAVGGETAQYF.

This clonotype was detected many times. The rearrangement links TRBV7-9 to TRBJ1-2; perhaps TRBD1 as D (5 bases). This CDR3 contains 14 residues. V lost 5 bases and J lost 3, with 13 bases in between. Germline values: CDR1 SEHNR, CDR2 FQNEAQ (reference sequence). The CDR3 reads CASSLTGADYGYTF. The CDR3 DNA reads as TGTGCCAGCAGCCTTACAGGAGCCGACTATGGCTACACCTTC.

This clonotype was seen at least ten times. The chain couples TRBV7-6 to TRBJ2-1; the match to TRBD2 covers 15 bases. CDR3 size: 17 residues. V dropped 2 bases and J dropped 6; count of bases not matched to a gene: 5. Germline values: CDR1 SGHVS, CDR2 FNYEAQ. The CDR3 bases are TGTGCCAGCAGCTTAAGGACTAGCGGGGGGGCCCTCAATGAGCAGTTCTTC. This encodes CASSLRTSGGALNEQFF. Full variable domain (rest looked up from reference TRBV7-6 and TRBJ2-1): GAGVSQSPRYKVTKRGQDVALRCDPISGHVSLYWYRQALGQGPEFLTYFNYEAQQDKSGLPNDRFSAERPEGSISTLTIQRTEQRDSAMYRCASSLRTSGGALNEQFFGPGTRLTVL.

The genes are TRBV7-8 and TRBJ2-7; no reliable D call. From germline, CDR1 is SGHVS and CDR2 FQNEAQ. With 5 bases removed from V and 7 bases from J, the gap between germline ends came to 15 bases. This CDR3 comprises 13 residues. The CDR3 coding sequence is TGTGCCAGCAGCATAGACGGCCTTGGGGAGCAGTACTTC. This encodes CASSIDGLGEQYF. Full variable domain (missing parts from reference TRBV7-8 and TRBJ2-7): GAGVSQSPRYKVAKRGQDVALRCDPISGHVSLFWYQQALGQGPEFLTYFQNEAQLDKSGLPSDRFFAERPEGSVSTLKIQRTQQEDSAVYLCASSIDGLGEQYFGPGTRLTVT.